One sample yielded the 18 T cell receptor beta chains listed below, sequenced in a study of a mutant IDH1 vaccine in newly diagnosed glioma. Noted time point: week 35, safety follow-up. Doses comprised 300 ug of mutant IDH1 20-mer peptide each, plus topical imiquimod. These receptors have no identified antigens. Here immunoSEQ multiplex PCR was the method, and the copy in TCRdb shows in-frame clones only, minus some. Of roughly 26,000 clones in the sample, less than 85% were seen once. The sample consisted of PBMCs, taken from a glioma patient whose treatment included an IDH1 peptide vaccine. The receptors come from a man aged 30 to 45 with glioma.

The rearrangement links TRBV30 to TRBJ2-2, with D maybe TRBD1 (5 bases). This CDR3 is built from 14 residues. With 2 bases removed from V and 6 bases from J, the gap between germline ends came to 13 bases. Germline CDR1 GTSNPN, CDR2 SVGIG (reference sequence). The CDR3 nucleotides read TGTGCCTGGAGTAGGGGCAGAAGATCCGGGGAGCTGTTTTTT. Translated, it gives CAWSRGRRSGELFF.

As regards this clone: The same CDR3 can be traced to other DNA sequences in this sample. V is TRBV7-8 and J is TRBJ1-1; 7 positions match TRBD1. From germline, CDR1 is SGHVS and CDR2 FQNEAQ. J gave up 4 bases and V 4 bases, and 9 bases lay outside the gene matches. The CDR3 covers 15 residues. CDR3 DNA: TGTGCCAGCAGCTCCCGACAGGGAGATGGCACTGAAGCTTTCTTT. Protein product: CASSSRQGDGTEAFF.

The chain uses TRBV6-6 and TRBJ2-7, with TRBD1 identical over 7 bases. The germline CDR1 and CDR2 sequences are MNHNY and SVGAGI (reference sequence). Trimming took 0 bases from V and 5 from J; bases not matched to a gene: 7. This CDR3 comprises 15 residues. CDR3 loop: CASSYSDRISHEQYF. CDR3 DNA: TGTGCCAGCAGTTACTCGGACAGGATAAGCCACGAGCAGTACTTC.

This clone was detected a few times. V usage is TRBV18 and J usage is TRBJ2-1; no definite D call. Germline V gives CDR1 KGHSH, CDR2 LQKENI. Trimming left V 4 bases short and J 3 bases short, with 10 bases between. This CDR3 contains 14 residues. CDR3 bases: TGTGCCAGCTCACTTACCACAGACTACAATGAGCAGTTCTTC. This translates into CASSLTTDYNEQFF.

This chain links TRBV7-9 with TRBJ2-1, with no clear D. CDR3 length: 12 residues. V was shortened by 4 bases and J by 7 bases, with 8 bases between the two germline ends. CDR1 SEHNR and CDR2 FQNEAQ come from the germline V gene (reference sequence). CDR3 protein: CASSYTGNEQFF. In nucleotides, the CDR3 is TGTGCCAGCAGCTACACGGGTAATGAGCAGTTCTTC. The full variable domain, rest sourced from reference TRBV7-9 and TRBJ2-1, is DTGVSQNPRHKITKRGQNVTFRCDPISEHNRLYWYRQTLGQGPEFLTYFQNEAQLEKSRLLSDRFSAERPKGSFSTLEIQRTEQGDSAMYLCASSYTGNEQFFGPGTRLTVL.

The chain combines TRBV5-6 with TRBJ2-2, with 10 bases aligning to TRBD1. The CDR3 is 18 residues long. After removal of 0 bases from V and 3 bases from J, the junction contained 8 bases not matched to a gene. Germline V gene sequence: CDR1 SGHDT, CDR2 YYEEEE. The CDR3 DNA sequence: TGTGCCAGCAGCTTGGGGCCTCCGGGACAGGGGTACACCGGGGAGCTGTTTTTT. Translation: CASSLGPPGQGYTGELFF.

This chain uses TRBV7-9 with TRBJ2-7; D may be TRBD1 or TRBD2 (5 bases each). V lost 3 bases to trimming and J lost 3 bases, with 21 bases between them. CDR3 length: 17 residues. Germline V CDR1 and CDR2: SEHNR, FQNEAQ (reference sequence). The CDR3 bases are TGTGCCAGCAGCTTTCCCTTGACCGGGACCGACTTCTACGAGCAGTACTTC. Protein product: CASSFPLTGTDFYEQYF.

In its sample, this clone was seen once. This chain connects TRBV7-9 to TRBJ1-1; D possibly corresponds to TRBD1 (6 bases). This CDR3 contains 14 residues. Germline CDR1 reads SEHNR; CDR2 reads FQNEAQ (reference sequence). With 3 bases removed from V and 6 bases from J, the gap between germline ends came to 14 bases. DNA for the CDR3: TGTGCCAGCAGCTTTTTGGCAGGGGAGCCTGAAGCTTTCTTT. As protein: CASSFLAGEPEAFF.

This clone was picked up a small number of times. The rearrangement uses TRBV7-8 and TRBJ1-1; no firm D call. Germline CDR1 SGHVS, CDR2 FQNEAQ. The CDR3 loop spans 14 amino acids. V was pared by 5 bases and J by 4 bases, with 14 bases between. The CDR3 DNA sequence: TGTGCCAGCAGCCGAAGCCGGGGAGTCACTGAAGCTTTCTTT. It translates to CASSRSRGVTEAFF.

The V and J genes are TRBV6-5 and TRBJ2-7, with D perhaps TRBD2 (5 bases). The germline V gene has CDR1 MNHEY and CDR2 SVGAGI. This CDR3 is 14 amino acids long. Trimming took off 8 bases at V and 2 bases at J, with 16 bases between the two ends. The CDR3 DNA follows: TGTGCCAGCCGTACCCGGGTGGAGGCCTACGAGCAGTACTTC. Translated: CASRTRVEAYEQYF.

CDR3 sequence reads: CASSINRVDQPQHF. In DNA, the CDR3 is TGTGCCAGTAGTATTAACAGGGTGGATCAGCCCCAGCATTTT. The V gene is TRBV19, the J gene TRBJ1-5; D is possibly TRBD1 (6 bases). V lost 3 bases and J 5 bases, leaving 11 bases between the germline ends. Germline CDR1 and CDR2: LNHDA and SQIVND (reference sequence). The CDR3 has 14 residues. Filled out from reference TRBV19 and TRBJ1-5, the complete variable domain reads DGGITQSPKYLFRKEGQNVTLSCEQNLNHDAMYWYRQDPGQGLRLIYYSQIVNDFQKGDIAEGYSVSREKKESFPLTVTSAQKNPTAFYLCASSINRVDQPQHFGDGTRLSIL.

The gene calls are TRBV15 and TRBJ1-5, with a possible D match to TRBD1 (6 bases). This CDR3 is built from 15 residues. CDR1 and CDR2 from the germline V gene are LNHNV and YYDKDF (reference sequence). V shed 2 bases and J shed 7 bases, with 15 bases lying between them. The DNA for the CDR3 is TGTGCCACCAGCAGAAAGTTGGACGGGGGCCAGCCCCAGCATTTT. Translating gives CATSRKLDGGQPQHF.

The V gene is TRBV4-1, the J gene TRBJ2-3; 7 nucleotides agree with TRBD2. CDR3 size: 16 residues. V was pared by 1 base and J by 3 bases, with 7 bases of the junction left unmatched. Germline CDR1 is MGHRA and CDR2 is YSYEKL. The CDR3 DNA reads as TGCGCCAGCAGCCAAGGGAACGGGAGGCGTACAGATACGCAGTATTTT. It yields the protein CASSQGNGRRTDTQYF.

V usage is TRBV7-9 and J usage is TRBJ2-5; TRBD2 is a possible D gene (5 bases). V shed 1 base and J shed 3 bases, with 9 bases lying between them. Germline V gene data show CDR1 as SEHNR and CDR2 as FQNEAQ (reference sequence). The CDR3 length is 14 residues. The CDR3 here is CASSLVYGEETQYF. Here the CDR3 DNA reads TGTGCCAGCAGCTTAGTGTACGGGGAAGAGACCCAGTACTTC.

This rearrangement joins TRBV5-4 to TRBJ1-6; unclear D gene. Trimming took 4 bases from V and 9 from J, leaving 23 bases between them. The germline V gene has CDR1 SGHNT and CDR2 YYREEE (reference sequence). The length of the CDR3 is 17 residues. The CDR3 loop reads CASSPYRPGVAGSPLHF. CDR3 nucleotides: TGTGCCAGCAGCCCCTACCGTCCCGGGGTGGCCGGTTCACCCCTCCACTTT.

This clone was detected a few times. The CDR3, as DNA: TGTGCCAGCAGTTTATTCTCCCAGGGAGGGGCCTACGAGCAGTACTTC. This codes for CASSLFSQGGAYEQYF. V gene TRBV27 combines with J gene TRBJ2-7; TRBD2 agrees at 7 bases. V shed 1 base and J 2 bases; nucleotides not matched to a gene: 8. There are 16 residues in the CDR3. Per the germline V gene, CDR1 is MNHEY and CDR2 is SMNVEV (reference sequence).

About this clone itself: Compared with germline, one end of the junction differs, possibly owing to a read error. This chain connects TRBV29-1 to TRBJ1-1; 11 positions match TRBD1. The CDR3 sequence is 13 residues long. CDR1 SQVTM and CDR2 ANQGSEA come from the germline V gene. The CDR3 sequence: CSVEWMRDRGYIF. For the CDR3, the DNA is TGCAGCGTTGAATGGATGCGGGACAGGGGGTATATCTTT.

The V and J genes are TRBV11-2 and TRBJ2-7; D might be TRBD1 or TRBD2, each matching 5 bases. There are 16 residues in the CDR3. V lost 4 bases to trimming and J lost 3 bases, with 19 bases between them. The germline gives CDR1 SGHAT, CDR2 FQNNGV. CDR3 loop: CASSSPNPGRYYEQYF. Here the CDR3 DNA reads TGTGCCAGCAGCTCCCCAAATCCGGGACGCTACTACGAGCAGTACTTC. The complete variable domain, with remaining parts taken from reference TRBV11-2 and TRBJ2-7, reads EAGVAQSPRYKIIEKRQSVAFWCNPISGHATLYWYQQILGQGPKLLIQFQNNGVVDDSQLPKDRFSAERLKGVDSTLKIQPAKLEDSAVYLCASSSPNPGRYYEQYFGPGTRLTVT.